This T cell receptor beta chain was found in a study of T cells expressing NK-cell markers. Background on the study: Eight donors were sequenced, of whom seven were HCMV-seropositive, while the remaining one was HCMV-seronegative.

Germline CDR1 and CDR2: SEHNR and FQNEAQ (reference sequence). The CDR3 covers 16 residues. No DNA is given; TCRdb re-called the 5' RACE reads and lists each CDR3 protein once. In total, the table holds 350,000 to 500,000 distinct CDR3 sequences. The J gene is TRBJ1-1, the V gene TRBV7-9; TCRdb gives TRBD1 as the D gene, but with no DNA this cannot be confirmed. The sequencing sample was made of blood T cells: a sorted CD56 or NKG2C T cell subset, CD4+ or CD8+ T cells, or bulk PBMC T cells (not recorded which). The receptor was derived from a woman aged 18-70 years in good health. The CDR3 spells CASSAGMLTGDTEAFF.